This TCR beta chain derives from a study of neurological immune-mediated disorders. CDR3 size: 14 residues. Trimming removed 0 bases at V and 11 bases at J, with 14 bases between. CDR1 is MDHEN, CDR2 SYDVKM, per germline. General study points: Neither clinical nor MRI features were associated with the multiple sclerosis repertoire cluster. No CDR3 amino acid sequences were shared by expanded clones across subjects, suggesting private repertoires in all groups. Phylogenetically, 18 of 34 multiple sclerosis patients' repertoires fell into one related-CDR3 cluster, a possible signature.

TCRdb processed the 5' RACE reads anew with MiXCR; each CDR3 protein has one entry. The table shows some 26,000 distinct CDR3 sequences, with about 3.1% occurring only once. By sample fraction, this clonotype is medium-sized. Its antigen remains unknown. This receptor was identified in a woman between 25 and 40 years old with multiple sclerosis. The sample taken for sequencing was PBMCs. This sequence joins TRBV28 and TRBJ2-4; D gene unclear. The CDR3 spells CASSLWPPGKVQYF. The CDR3 DNA reads as TGTGCCAGCAGTTTATGGCCACCGGGCAAGGTTCAGTACTTC.